The clone carrying this T cell receptor (beta chain) was observed a handful of times. Profiling relied on immunoSEQ multiplex PCR, and the TCRdb table lists in-frame clones only, not all of them. There are tens of thousands of clones in the sample; around 88% occur only once, and 5.5% to 7.5% lies in the top ten. The sample is drawn from a study of T cell responses to AZD1222 COVID-19 vaccine. The length of the CDR3 is 16 residues. In germline, CDR1 is MNHEY, CDR2 SMNVEV (reference sequence). Trimming pared 6 bases from V and 0 bases from J, leaving 17 bases between. V and J are TRBV27 and TRBJ1-2, with a tentative D call TRBD1 (6 bases). Sequencing used peripheral blood, obtained on day 0 of AZD1222 vaccination. The clonotype originates from an adult in good health. The chain's CDR3 is CASRGSRGRANYGYTF. In nucleotides, the CDR3 is TGTGCCAGCAGAGGATCCAGGGGCAGAGCTAACTATGGCTACACCTTC.